The present T cell receptor (beta chain) was sequenced within a study of blood T cell repertoires in COVID-19. Study as a whole: T cells, B-cell-depleted T cells, or PBMCs provided the cDNA or gDNA that served as material.

A word on this clone: Distinct nucleotide sequences in the sample also encode this CDR3.

Germline V gene data show CDR1 as MNHEY and CDR2 as SMNVEV (reference sequence). The CDR3 covers 13 residues. V was clipped by 6 bases and J by 2 bases; unmatched bases: 3. In the original analysis: Amplification from reference gene primers served as the basis for estimated nucleated cell counts. The repertoire was sequenced with immunoSEQ multiplex PCR; TCRdb's copy has only in-frame clones and lacks some. The DNA was the basis for D and trimming; V, J and clone size are from that table. The sample records about 150,000 clones, 84% being singletons. This chain connects TRBV27 to TRBJ1-2; 7 bases fit TRBD1. Sequenced material: peripheral blood. This TCR derives from a woman in her forties or fifties in a cohort sampled during active or convalescent COVID-19. The CDR3 here is CASSLTGNYGYTF. The CDR3 bases are TGTGCCAGCAGCCTGACAGGGAACTATGGCTACACCTTC.